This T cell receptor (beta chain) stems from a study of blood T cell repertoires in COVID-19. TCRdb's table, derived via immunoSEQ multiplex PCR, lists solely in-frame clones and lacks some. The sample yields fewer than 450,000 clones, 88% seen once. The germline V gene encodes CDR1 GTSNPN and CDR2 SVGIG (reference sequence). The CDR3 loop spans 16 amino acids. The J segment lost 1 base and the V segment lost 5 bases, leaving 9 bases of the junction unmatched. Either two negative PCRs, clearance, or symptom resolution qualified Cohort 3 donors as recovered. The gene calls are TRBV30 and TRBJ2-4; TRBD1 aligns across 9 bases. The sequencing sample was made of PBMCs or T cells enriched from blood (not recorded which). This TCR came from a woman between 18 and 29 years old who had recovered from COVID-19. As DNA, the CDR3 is TGTGCCTGGGGGCCGAGGGGGACAGGGGCCAAAAACATTCAGTACTTC. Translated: CAWGPRGTGAKNIQYF.